This TCR beta chain was identified during a study of regulatory T cells in long-lasting Graves disease. Stated time point: newly diagnosed GD, antithyroid drugs for less than 3 months. Scientists built the TCR library using RNA that was extracted from PBMCs. Through Arm-PCR of CDR3 regions and iRepertoire HTBI primers, TCR beta libraries were built. One entry per CDR3 protein results from TCRdb running MiXCR on the multiplex PCR reads. This sample carries roughly 510,000 distinct CDR3 sequences, around 15% of them seen once, and the ten largest clones take 12%. V gave up 2 bases and J gave up 5 bases, with 12 bases separating them. Germline V gene lookup returns CDR1 DFQATT and CDR2 SNEGSKA (reference sequence). The CDR3 runs 13 residues. The same sample was also used in a study of T cells in Graves' hyperthyroidism and ophthalmopathy.

V usage is TRBV20-1 and J usage is TRBJ2-5, with a possible D match to TRBD1 (6 bases). The source material was peripheral blood mononuclear cells (PBMCs), sampled at new diagnosis, from a patient treated with antithyroid drugs. This receptor was identified in a man younger than 35 with Graves disease. CDR3: CSARTGTTETQYF. Here the CDR3 DNA reads TGCAGTGCTAGAACAGGGACGACCGAGACCCAGTACTTC.